Reported below is one T cell receptor (beta chain). Next came a second PCR, run for about 6 to 12 cycles, which used a sample-barcoded 5' primer along with a J-beta primer mix. TCRdb called the 5' RACE reads again in MiXCR, with one record for every CDR3 protein. Seen here are about 1.5 million distinct CDR3 sequences, 40% to 50% observed once, and the top ten hold 7.9%. The source of the sample is a study of blood T cells in healthy people across ages. Trimming took 1 base from V and 2 from J, leaving 11 bases between them. The CDR3 is 15 amino acids. The germline V gene has CDR1 SEHNR and CDR2 FQNEAQ (reference sequence).

The source of this sequence is a woman younger than 30 in good health. The sample consisted of blood. This rearrangement joins TRBV7-9 to TRBJ1-2; D ambiguous. The CDR3 DNA follows: TGTGCCAGCAGCTTAGTTAATGTAACAAACTATGGCTACACCTTC. Encoded protein: CASSLVNVTNYGYTF.